The rows below give T cell receptor beta chains drawn from one sample of a study of T cell changes during pregnancy in multiple sclerosis. Clones were read by immunoSEQ multiplex PCR, and TCRdb kept only the in-frame ones, dropping some. The sample gives 50,000 to 75,000 clones, 75% to 95% of which show up once; 1% to 1.5% is in the top ten. The sample consisted of peripheral blood, taken after pregnancy. These receptors all stem from a female donor in good health, enrolled as a control in a pregnancy study. CDR3s include the opening cysteine and the closing phenylalanine or tryptophan. A D gene is named only where the DNA matches it firmly. The listing skips clone size in some rows; elsewhere it reads once, few, many or a size class.

clone_size: few; j_call: TRBJ1-5; d_call: TRBD1; v_call: TRBV30; cdr3_aa: CAWSFDRDQPQHF
clone_size: -; j_call: TRBJ2-7; d_call: -; v_call: TRBV6-5; cdr3_aa: CASSYSRGSEQYF
clone_size: -; j_call: TRBJ2-3; d_call: TRBD2; v_call: TRBV30; cdr3_aa: CAWGTSGGDTQYF
clone_size: -; j_call: TRBJ1-2; d_call: -; v_call: TRBV5-5; cdr3_aa: CASSLAGSGGGYTF
clone_size: -; j_call: TRBJ2-7; d_call: -; v_call: TRBV6-6; cdr3_aa: CASSYRHGDYEQYF
clone_size: few; j_call: TRBJ1-1; d_call: -; v_call: TRBV29-1; cdr3_aa: CSVRMGGNTEAFF
clone_size: -; j_call: TRBJ1-5; d_call: -; v_call: TRBV19; cdr3_aa: CANPRKAFLPQHF
clone_size: -; j_call: TRBJ2-2; d_call: -; v_call: TRBV7-2; cdr3_aa: CASSRGGETGELFF
clone_size: -; j_call: TRBJ1-5; d_call: TRBD1; v_call: TRBV7-9; cdr3_aa: CASSRTGTGNQPQHF
clone_size: -; j_call: TRBJ1-1; d_call: TRBD1; v_call: TRBV5-4; cdr3_aa: CASRPDRDHTEAFF
clone_size: -; j_call: TRBJ2-5; d_call: TRBD1; v_call: TRBV7-9; cdr3_aa: CASSKGTDKETQYF
clone_size: once; j_call: TRBJ1-2; d_call: -; v_call: TRBV11-2; cdr3_aa: CASSPLLFGYTF
clone_size: -; j_call: TRBJ2-1; d_call: TRBD2; v_call: TRBV27; cdr3_aa: CASSTLRSGGYNEQFF
clone_size: -; j_call: TRBJ1-1; d_call: TRBD1; v_call: TRBV5-4; cdr3_aa: CASSLSGQLNTEAFF
clone_size: -; j_call: TRBJ2-3; d_call: TRBD2; v_call: TRBV4-2; cdr3_aa: CASSQGSGVAGYPSTDTQYF
clone_size: -; j_call: TRBJ2-5; d_call: -; v_call: TRBV7-8; cdr3_aa: CASSHTTAVGGRETQYF
clone_size: -; j_call: TRBJ2-7; d_call: -; v_call: TRBV5-1; cdr3_aa: CASSLSQSYEQYF
clone_size: -; j_call: TRBJ1-2; d_call: -; v_call: TRBV7-3; cdr3_aa: CASSLTGRGYGYTF